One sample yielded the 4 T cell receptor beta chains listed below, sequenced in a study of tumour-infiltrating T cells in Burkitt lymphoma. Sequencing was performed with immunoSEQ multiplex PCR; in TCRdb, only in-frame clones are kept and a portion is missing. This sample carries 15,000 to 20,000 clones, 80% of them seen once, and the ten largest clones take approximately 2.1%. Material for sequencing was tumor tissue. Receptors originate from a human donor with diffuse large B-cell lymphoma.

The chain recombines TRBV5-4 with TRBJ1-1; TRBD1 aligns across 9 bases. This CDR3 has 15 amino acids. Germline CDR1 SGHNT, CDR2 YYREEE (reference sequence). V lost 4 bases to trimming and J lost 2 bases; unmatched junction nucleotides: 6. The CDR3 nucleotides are TGTGCCAGCAGCCCACAGGGGGCTGGAAACACTGAAGCTTTCTTT. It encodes CASSPQGAGNTEAFF.

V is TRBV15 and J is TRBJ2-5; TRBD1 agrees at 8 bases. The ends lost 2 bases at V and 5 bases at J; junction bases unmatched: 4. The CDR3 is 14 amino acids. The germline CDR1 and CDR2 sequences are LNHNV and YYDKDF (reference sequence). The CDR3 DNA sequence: TGTGCCACCAGCAGACCGGACAGGGAGGAGACCCAGTACTTC. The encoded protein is CATSRPDREETQYF.

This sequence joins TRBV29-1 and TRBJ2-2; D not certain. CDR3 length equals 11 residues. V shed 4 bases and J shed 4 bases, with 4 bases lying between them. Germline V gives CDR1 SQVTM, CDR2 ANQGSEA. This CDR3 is CSVVVTGELFF. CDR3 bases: TGCAGCGTTGTCGTCACCGGGGAGCTGTTTTTT.

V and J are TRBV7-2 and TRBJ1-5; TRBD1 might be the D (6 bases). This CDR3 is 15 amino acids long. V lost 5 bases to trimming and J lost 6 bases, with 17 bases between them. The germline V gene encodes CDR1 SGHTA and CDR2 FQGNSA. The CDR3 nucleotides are TGTGCCAGCAGCCTTATGGCAGGGGCGGCTCAGCCCCAGCATTTT. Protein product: CASSLMAGAAQPQHF.